This T cell receptor beta chain was captured by sequencing in a study of blood T cell repertoires in COVID-19. The wider study: Material from acute and convalescent COVID-19 was sourced from the United States, Italy and Spain. Sample material is recorded as cDNA or gDNA derived from T cells, B-cell-depleted T cells, or PBMCs.

Per the germline V gene, CDR1 is SNHLY and CDR2 is FYNNEI. The CDR3 is made up of 13 amino acids. Trimming left V 5 bases short and J 3 bases short, with 8 bases between. Original methodology: Estimates of nucleated cell counts were drawn from the amplification of reference gene primers. Produced via immunoSEQ multiplex PCR; TCRdb's table is partial and in-frame only. The D gene and trimming were derived from the DNA, and the V and J assignments and clone size from that table. The sample lists about 170,000 clones, 90% occurring once. Sequences were obtained from peripheral blood. The chain carries TRBV2 and TRBJ1-3; the D gene is possibly TRBD1 (6 bases). This sequence originates from a man over 45 with acute or convalescent COVID-19. This chain's CDR3 is CASSRDNGNTIYF. CDR3 nucleotides: TGTGCCAGCAGTAGGGACAATGGAAACACCATATATTTT.